The T cell receptor (beta chain) under discussion was sequenced for a study of response to subunit inactivated influenza vaccine. Study-level findings and limits: There was a suggestion from the authors that each seasonal influenza vaccination recruits few new T cells.

In its sample, this clonotype was seen a few times. Its antigen remains unidentified. One entry per CDR3 protein, called by TCRdb with MiXCR from the RT-PCR reads. The table has 150,000 or so distinct CDR3 sequences, roughly 11% seen once. The CDR3 is 13 amino acids. V gave up 4 bases and J gave up 2 bases, with 8 bases separating them. Germline CDR1 LGHNA, CDR2 YNFKEQ. This specimen was non-naive T cells sorted from PBMCs, taken about 6 weeks after vaccination. This sequence was found in a man aged 45 to 65 who received an inactivated influenza vaccine. J is TRBJ1-2 and V is TRBV4-2, with D unclear. The CDR3: CASSPGANYGYTF. The CDR3 DNA reads as TGTGCCAGCAGCCCGGGCGCCAACTATGGCTACACCTTC.